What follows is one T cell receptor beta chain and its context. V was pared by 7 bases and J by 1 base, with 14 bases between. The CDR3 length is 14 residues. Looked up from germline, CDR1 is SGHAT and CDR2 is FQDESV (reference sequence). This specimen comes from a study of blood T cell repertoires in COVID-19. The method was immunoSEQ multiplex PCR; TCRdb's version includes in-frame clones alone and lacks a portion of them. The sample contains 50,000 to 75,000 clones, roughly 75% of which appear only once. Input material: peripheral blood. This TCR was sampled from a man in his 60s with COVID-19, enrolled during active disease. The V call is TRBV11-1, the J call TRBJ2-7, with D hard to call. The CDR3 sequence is CASKELRSSYEQYF. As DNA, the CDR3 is TGTGCCAGCAAAGAATTACGGTCTTCCTACGAGCAGTACTTC.